The 8 T cell receptor beta chains below were found in one sample sequenced in a study of cytomegalovirus exposure and HLA in healthy donors. PCR was performed using 60 Vbeta and 13 Jbeta primers. Profiling relied on immunoSEQ multiplex PCR, and the TCRdb table lists in-frame clones only, not all of them. This table has about 160,000 clones, about 79% appearing once. Source material: PBMCs. These receptor sequences come from a woman aged 50 to 65 in good health and CMV-seropositive.

The chain has TRBV6-1 and TRBJ2-5; tentatively, D is TRBD1 (6 bases). The CDR3 loop spans 12 amino acids. The germline CDR1 and CDR2 sequences are MNHNS and SASEGT. V was clipped by 4 bases and J by 7 bases, with 10 bases between them. The CDR3 region is CASSGQTGTQYF. DNA for the CDR3: TGTGCCAGCAGTGGACAGACAGGGACCCAGTACTTC.

The rearrangement joins TRBV6-5 to TRBJ2-1; 7 nucleotides match TRBD2. The CDR3 is 16 amino acids. The ends lost 0 bases at V and 2 bases at J; junction bases unmatched: 4. CDR1 is MNHEY and CDR2 is SVGAGI in the germline V gene. The CDR3 here is CASSYSSSGPYNEQFF. The CDR3 DNA follows: TGTGCCAGCAGTTACTCGAGTAGCGGGCCCTACAATGAGCAGTTCTTC.

This clone was counted only a few times. The rearrangement uses TRBV10-3 and TRBJ2-7; 8 positions agree with TRBD1. Germline V lookup: CDR1 ENHRY, CDR2 SYGVKD. The CDR3 consists of 15 residues. Unmatched junction bases numbered 5, after V lost 4 bases and J lost 0 bases. The CDR3 DNA reads as TGTGCCATCAGTGTGACAGGGGCTAGCTCCTACGAGCAGTACTTC. Translation: CAISVTGASSYEQYF.

A remark on this clone: The limits of the CDR3 on the DNA are not certain, so only TCRdb's listed CDR3 is given. V gene TRBV11-2 combines with J gene TRBJ1-4; TRBD1 was called by the table and not checked on the DNA. Termini included, the CDR3 measures 16 amino acids. CDR1 and CDR2 (germline): SGHAT, FQNNGV. The CDR3 sequence: CASSTSTGQYNEKLFF.

The V call is TRBV14, the J call TRBJ1-1, with 9 bases matching TRBD1. There are 16 residues in the CDR3. J was trimmed by 4 bases and V by 5 bases; bases with no gene match: 11. The germline V gene encodes CDR1 SGHDN and CDR2 FVKESK. CDR3 coding DNA: TGTGCCAGCAGCACTCCGGGACAGGGTCCACTCACTGAAGCTTTCTTT. Protein product: CASSTPGQGPLTEAFF.

The CDR3 nucleotides read TGTGCCAGCAGGCGTAGTCGCGGTGAGCAGTTCTTC. The encoded protein is CASRRSRGEQFF. The J gene is TRBJ2-1, the V gene TRBV28, with D unresolved. Trimming pared 6 bases from V and 9 bases from J, leaving 12 bases between. This CDR3 comprises 12 residues. CDR1 is MDHEN, CDR2 SYDVKM, per germline.

V is TRBV14 and J is TRBJ2-2; 7 bases agree with TRBD1. Germline V gene data show CDR1 as SGHDN and CDR2 as FVKESK. The trim removed 4 bases at V and 7 bases at J, leaving 3 bases unmatched. CDR3 length: 13 amino acids. CDR3 amino acids: CASSLYRGGELFF. The CDR3 DNA reads as TGTGCCAGCAGCCTCTACAGGGGCGGGGAGCTGTTTTTT.

This chain uses TRBV6-1 with TRBJ1-3, with no clear D. Germline CDR1 and CDR2: MNHNS and SASEGT. This CDR3 contains 14 residues. V was trimmed by 7 bases and J by 0 bases, leaving 10 bases between them. The CDR3 reads CASISQLSGNTIYF. The CDR3 DNA follows: TGTGCCAGCATTAGCCAGCTCTCTGGAAACACCATATATTTT.